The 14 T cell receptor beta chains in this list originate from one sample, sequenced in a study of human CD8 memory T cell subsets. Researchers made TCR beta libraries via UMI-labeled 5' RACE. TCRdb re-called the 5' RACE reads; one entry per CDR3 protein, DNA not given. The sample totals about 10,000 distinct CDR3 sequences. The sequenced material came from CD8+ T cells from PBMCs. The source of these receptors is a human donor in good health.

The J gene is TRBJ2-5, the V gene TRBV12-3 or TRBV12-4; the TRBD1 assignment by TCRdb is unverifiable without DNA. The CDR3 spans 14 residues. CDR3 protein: CASSLRGAQETQYF.

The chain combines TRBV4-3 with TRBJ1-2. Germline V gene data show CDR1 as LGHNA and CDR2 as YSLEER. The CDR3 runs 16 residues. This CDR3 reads CASSQDPGRSNYGYTF.

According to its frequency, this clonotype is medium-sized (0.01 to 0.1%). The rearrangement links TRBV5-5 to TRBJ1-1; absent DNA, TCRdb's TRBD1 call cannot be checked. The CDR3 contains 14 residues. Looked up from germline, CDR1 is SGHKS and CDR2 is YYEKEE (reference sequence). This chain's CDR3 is CASSPGQGWGEAFF. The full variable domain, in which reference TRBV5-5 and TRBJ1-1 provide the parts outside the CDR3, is DAGVTQSPTHLIKTRGQQVTLRCSPISGHKSVSWYQQVLGQGPQFIFQYYEKEERGRGNFPDRFSARQFPNYSSELNVNALLLGDSALYLCASSPGQGWGEAFFGQGTRLTVV.

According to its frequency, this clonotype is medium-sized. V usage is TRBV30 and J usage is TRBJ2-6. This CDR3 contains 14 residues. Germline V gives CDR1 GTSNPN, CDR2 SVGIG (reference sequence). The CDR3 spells CAWNGGSGANVLTF. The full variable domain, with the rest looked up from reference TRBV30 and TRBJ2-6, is SQTIHQWPATLVQPVGSPLSLECTVEGTSNPNLYWYRQAAGRGLQLLFYSVGIGQISSEVPQNLSASRPQDRQFILSSKKLLLSDSGFYLCAWNGGSGANVLTFGAGSRLTVL.

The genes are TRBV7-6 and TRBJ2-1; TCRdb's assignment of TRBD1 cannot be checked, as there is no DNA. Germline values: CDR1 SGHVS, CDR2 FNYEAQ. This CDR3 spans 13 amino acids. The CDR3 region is CASSPRVNREQFF.

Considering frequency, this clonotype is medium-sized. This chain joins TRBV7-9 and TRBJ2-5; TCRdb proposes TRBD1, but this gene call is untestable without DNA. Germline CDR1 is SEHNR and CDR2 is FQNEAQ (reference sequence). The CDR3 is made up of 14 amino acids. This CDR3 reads CASSFGTGWETQYF.

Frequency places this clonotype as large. Here the CDR3 reads CASSQSEAGVGTEAFF. V usage is TRBV23-1 and J usage is TRBJ1-1. TRBV23-1 has ORF status, its function being uncertain. The CDR3 totals 16 residues.

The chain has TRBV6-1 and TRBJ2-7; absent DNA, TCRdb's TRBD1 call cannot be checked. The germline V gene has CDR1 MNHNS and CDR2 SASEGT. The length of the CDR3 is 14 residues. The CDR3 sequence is CASTAPDRELEQYF.

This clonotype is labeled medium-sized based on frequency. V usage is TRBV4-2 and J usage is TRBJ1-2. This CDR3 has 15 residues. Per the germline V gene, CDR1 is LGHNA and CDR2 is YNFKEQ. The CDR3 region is CASSPETAANYGYTF.

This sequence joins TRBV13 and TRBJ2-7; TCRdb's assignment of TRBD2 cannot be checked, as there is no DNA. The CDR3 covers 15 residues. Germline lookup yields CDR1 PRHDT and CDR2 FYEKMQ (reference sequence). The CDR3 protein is CASSLDQRGAYEQYF.

The CDR3 reads CASSPTGGPYEQYF. The chain recombines TRBV7-8 with TRBJ2-7; with no DNA, the TCRdb D assignment of TRBD1 cannot be verified. Germline values: CDR1 SGHVS, CDR2 FQNEAQ. This CDR3 is built from 14 residues.

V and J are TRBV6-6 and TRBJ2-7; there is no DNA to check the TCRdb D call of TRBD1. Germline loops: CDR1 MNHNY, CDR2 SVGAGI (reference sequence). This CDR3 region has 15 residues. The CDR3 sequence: CASSRQDLRNYEQYF.

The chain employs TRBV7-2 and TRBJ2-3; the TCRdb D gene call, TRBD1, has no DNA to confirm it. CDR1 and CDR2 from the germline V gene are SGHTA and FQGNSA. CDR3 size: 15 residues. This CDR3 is CASSYSGGLGDTQYF.

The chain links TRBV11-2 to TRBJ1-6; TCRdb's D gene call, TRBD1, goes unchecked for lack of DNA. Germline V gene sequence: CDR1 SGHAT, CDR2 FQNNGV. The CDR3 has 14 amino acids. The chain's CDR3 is CASSSRDSSSPLHF.